The T cell receptor beta chain described here comes from a study of cytomegalovirus exposure and HLA in healthy donors. Amplification used 60 Vbeta primers and 13 Jbeta primers. Produced via immunoSEQ multiplex PCR; TCRdb's table is partial and in-frame only. This sample has about 150,000 clones; around 75% occur once, and the top ten carry roughly 2.9%. Trimming removed 6 bases from V and 9 bases from J; junction bases left unmatched: 15. This CDR3 has 14 residues. Germline-derived CDR1 and CDR2 are SQVTM and ANQGSEA. V and J are TRBV29-1 and TRBJ2-3; 7 bases are a match to TRBD1. The specimen was PBMCs. This receptor was taken from a woman in her thirties in good health and CMV-seronegative. The chain's CDR3 is CSVDMTGSGSTQYF. In DNA form, the CDR3 reads TGCAGCGTCGATATGACAGGGAGTGGCTCCACGCAGTATTTT.